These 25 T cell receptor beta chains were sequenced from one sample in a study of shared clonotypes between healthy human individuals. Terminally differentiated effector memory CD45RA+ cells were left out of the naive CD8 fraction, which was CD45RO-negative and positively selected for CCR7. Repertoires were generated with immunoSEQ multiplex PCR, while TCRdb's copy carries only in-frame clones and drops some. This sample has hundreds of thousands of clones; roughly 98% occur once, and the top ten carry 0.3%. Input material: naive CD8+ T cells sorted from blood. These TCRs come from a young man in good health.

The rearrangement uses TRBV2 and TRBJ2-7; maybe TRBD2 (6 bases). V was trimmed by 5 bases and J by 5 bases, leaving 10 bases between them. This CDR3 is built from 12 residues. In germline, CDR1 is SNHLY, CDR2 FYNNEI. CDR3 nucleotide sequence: TGTGCCAGCAGTAACTGGAGGGACGAGCAGTACTTC. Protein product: CASSNWRDEQYF.

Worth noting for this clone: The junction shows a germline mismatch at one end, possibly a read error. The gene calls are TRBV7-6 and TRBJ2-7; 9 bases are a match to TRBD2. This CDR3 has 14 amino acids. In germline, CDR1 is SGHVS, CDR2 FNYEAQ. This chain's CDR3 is CASSLAGARDEQYF. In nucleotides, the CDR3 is TGTGCCAGCAGTTTAGCGGGAGCTAGGGACGAGCAGTACTTC.

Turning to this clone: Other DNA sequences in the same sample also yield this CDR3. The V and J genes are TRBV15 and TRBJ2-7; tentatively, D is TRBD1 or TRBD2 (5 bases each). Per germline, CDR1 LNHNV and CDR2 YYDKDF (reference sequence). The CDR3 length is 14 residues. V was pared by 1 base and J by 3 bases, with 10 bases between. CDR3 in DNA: TGTGCCACCAGCAGAGGCCGGGGCCTCTACGAGCAGTACTTC. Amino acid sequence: CATSRGRGLYEQYF.

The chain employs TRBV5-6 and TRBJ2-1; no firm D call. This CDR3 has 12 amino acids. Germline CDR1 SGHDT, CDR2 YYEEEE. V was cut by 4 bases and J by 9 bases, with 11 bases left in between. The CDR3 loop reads CASSILVAEQFF. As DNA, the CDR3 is TGTGCCAGCAGCATTTTAGTGGCTGAGCAGTTCTTC. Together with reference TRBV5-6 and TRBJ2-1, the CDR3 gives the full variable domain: DAGVTQSPTHLIKTRGQQVTLRCSPKSGHDTVSWYQQALGQGPQFIFQYYEEEERQRGNFPDRFSGHQFPNYSSELNVNALLLGDSALYLCASSILVAEQFFGPGTRLTVL.

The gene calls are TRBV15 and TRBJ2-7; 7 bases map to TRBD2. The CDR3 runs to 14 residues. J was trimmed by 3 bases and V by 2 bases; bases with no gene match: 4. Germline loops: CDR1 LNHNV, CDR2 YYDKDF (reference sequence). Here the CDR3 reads CATSRQRGNYEQYF. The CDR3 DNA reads TGTGCCACCAGCAGACAGCGGGGAAACTACGAGCAGTACTTC.

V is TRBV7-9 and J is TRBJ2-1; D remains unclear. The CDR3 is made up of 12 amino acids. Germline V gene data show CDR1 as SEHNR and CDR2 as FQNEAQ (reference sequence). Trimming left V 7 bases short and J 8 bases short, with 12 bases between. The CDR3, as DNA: TGTGCCAGCACCACTGGAGCCGATGAGCAGTTCTTC. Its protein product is CASTTGADEQFF.

This chain's CDR3 is CASAWSGRPTDTQYF. The CDR3 coding sequence is TGTGCCAGTGCATGGAGCGGGAGGCCCACAGATACGCAGTATTTT. The chain links TRBV27 to TRBJ2-3, with 9 bases fitting TRBD2. CDR1 is MNHEY, CDR2 SMNVEV, per germline (reference sequence). The CDR3 has 15 residues. V gave up 9 bases and J gave up 2 bases; unmatched junction bases: 9.

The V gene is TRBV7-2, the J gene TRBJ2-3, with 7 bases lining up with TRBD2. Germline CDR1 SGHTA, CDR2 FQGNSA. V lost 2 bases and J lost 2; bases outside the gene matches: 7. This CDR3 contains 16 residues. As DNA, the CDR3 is TGTGCCAGCAGCTTACCCAGCGGGGTCCCCACAGATACGCAGTATTTT. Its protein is CASSLPSGVPTDTQYF.

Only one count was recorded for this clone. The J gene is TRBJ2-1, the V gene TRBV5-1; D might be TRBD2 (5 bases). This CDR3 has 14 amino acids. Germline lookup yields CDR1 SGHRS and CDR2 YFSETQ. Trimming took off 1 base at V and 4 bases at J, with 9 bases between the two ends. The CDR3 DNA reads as TGCGCCAGCAGCTTGTTAGCGATTTACAATGAGCAGTTCTTC. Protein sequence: CASSLLAIYNEQFF.

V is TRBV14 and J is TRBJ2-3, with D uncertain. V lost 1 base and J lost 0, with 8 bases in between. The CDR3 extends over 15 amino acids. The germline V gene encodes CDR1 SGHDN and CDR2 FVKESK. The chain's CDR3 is CASSQGVSSTDTQYF. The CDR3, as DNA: TGTGCCAGCAGCCAAGGGGTCTCGAGCACAGATACGCAGTATTTT.

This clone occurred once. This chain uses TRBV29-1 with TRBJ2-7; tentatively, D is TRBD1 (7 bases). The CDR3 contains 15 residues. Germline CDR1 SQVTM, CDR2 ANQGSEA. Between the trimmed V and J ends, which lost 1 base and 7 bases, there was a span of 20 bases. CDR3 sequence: CSVEGQGGDWREQYF. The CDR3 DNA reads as TGCAGCGTTGAAGGCCAGGGGGGCGATTGGAGAGAGCAGTACTTC.

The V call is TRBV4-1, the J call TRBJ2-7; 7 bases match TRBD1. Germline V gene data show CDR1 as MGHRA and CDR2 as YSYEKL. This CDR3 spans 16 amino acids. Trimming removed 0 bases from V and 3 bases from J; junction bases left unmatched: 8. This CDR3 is CASSQDLITGDYEQYF. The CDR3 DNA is TGCGCCAGCAGCCAAGATCTTATAACAGGGGACTACGAGCAGTACTTC.

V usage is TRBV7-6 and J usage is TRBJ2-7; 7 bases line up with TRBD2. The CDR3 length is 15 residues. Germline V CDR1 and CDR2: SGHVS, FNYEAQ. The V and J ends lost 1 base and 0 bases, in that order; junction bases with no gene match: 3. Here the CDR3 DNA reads TGTGCCAGCAGCTTAGAACGCGGGAGCTCCTACGAGCAGTACTTC. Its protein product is CASSLERGSSYEQYF.

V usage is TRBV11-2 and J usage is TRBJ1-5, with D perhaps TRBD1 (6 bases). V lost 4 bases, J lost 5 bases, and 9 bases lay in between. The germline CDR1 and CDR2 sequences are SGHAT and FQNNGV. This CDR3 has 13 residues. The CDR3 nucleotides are TGTGCCAGCAGCTGGGACAATTATCAGCCCCAGCATTTT. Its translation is CASSWDNYQPQHF. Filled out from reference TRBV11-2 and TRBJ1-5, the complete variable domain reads EAGVAQSPRYKIIEKRQSVAFWCNPISGHATLYWYQQILGQGPKLLIQFQNNGVVDDSQLPKDRFSAERLKGVDSTLKIQPAKLEDSAVYLCASSWDNYQPQHFGDGTRLSIL.

CDR3 residues: CASSLELAGGLIEQFF. CDR3 nucleotides: TGTGCCAGCAGTTTAGAACTAGCGGGAGGGTTGATTGAGCAGTTCTTC. The chain is built from TRBV28 and TRBJ2-1; 13 bases line up with TRBD2. V trimming: 2 bases; J trimming: 9 bases; junction bases outside the gene matches: 7. Germline V CDR1 and CDR2: MDHEN, SYDVKM. There are 16 residues in the CDR3. The full variable domain, in which reference TRBV28 and TRBJ2-1 provide the parts outside the CDR3, is DVKVTQSSRYLVKRTGEKVFLECVQDMDHENMFWYRQDPGLGLRLIYFSYDVKMKEKGDIPEGYSVSREKKERFSLILESASTNQTSMYLCASSLELAGGLIEQFFGPGTRLTVL.

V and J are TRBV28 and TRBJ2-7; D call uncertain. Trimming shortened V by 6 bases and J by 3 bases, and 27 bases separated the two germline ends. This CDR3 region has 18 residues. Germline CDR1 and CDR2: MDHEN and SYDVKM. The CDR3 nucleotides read TGTGCCAGCAGCTCCGGGCCTTTAATTACCCCAGATAGCTACGAGCAGTACTTC. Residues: CASSSGPLITPDSYEQYF.

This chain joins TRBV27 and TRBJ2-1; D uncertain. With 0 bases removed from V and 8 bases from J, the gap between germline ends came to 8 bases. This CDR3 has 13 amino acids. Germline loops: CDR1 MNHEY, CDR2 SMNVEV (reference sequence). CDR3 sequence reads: CASSLSSRYEQFF. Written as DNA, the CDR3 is TGTGCCAGCAGTTTATCGAGTCGCTATGAGCAGTTCTTC.

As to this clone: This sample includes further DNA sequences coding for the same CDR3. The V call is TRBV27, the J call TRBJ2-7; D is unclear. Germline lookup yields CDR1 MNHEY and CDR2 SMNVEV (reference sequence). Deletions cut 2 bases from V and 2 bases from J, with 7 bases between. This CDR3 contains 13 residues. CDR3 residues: CASSLGETYEQYF. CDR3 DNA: TGTGCCAGCAGTTTAGGAGAAACCTACGAGCAGTACTTC.

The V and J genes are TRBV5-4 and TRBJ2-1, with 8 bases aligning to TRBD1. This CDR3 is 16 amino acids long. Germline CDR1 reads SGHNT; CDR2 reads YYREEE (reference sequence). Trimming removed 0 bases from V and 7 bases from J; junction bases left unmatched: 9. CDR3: CASSLAGAGGENEQFF. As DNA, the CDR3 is TGTGCCAGCAGCTTGGCCGGGGCAGGGGGCGAAAATGAGCAGTTCTTC. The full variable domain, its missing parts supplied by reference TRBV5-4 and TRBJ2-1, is ETGVTQSPTHLIKTRGQQVTLRCSSQSGHNTVSWYQQALGQGPQFIFQYYREEENGRGNFPPRFSGLQFPNYSSELNVNALELDDSALYLCASSLAGAGGENEQFFGPGTRLTVL.

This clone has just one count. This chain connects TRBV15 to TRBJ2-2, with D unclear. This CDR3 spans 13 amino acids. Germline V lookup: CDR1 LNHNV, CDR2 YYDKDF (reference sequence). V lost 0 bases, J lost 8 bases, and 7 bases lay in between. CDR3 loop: CATSRDLAGELFF. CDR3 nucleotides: TGTGCCACCAGCAGAGATTTGGCTGGGGAGCTGTTTTTT.

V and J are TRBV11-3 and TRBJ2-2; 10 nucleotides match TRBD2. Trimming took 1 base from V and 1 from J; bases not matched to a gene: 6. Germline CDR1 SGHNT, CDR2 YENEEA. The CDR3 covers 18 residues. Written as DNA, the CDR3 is TGTGCCAGCAGCTTAGGAAGGACTAGCGGAGTGAACACCGGGGAGCTGTTTTTT. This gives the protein CASSLGRTSGVNTGELFF.

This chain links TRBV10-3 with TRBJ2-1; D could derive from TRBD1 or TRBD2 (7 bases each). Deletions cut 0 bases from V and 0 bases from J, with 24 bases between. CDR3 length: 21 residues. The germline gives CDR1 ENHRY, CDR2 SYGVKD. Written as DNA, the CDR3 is TGTGCCATCAGTGAGTCTAACAGGGGAGGGGACCCACCCTACTCCTACAATGAGCAGTTCTTC. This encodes CAISESNRGGDPPYSYNEQFF.

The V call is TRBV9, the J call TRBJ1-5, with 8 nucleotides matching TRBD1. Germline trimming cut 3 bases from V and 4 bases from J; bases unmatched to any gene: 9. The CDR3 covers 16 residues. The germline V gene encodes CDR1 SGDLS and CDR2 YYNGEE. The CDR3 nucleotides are TGTGCCAGCAGCGCAGTATTCTGGGACAGGAATCAGCCCCAGCATTTT. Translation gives CASSAVFWDRNQPQHF.

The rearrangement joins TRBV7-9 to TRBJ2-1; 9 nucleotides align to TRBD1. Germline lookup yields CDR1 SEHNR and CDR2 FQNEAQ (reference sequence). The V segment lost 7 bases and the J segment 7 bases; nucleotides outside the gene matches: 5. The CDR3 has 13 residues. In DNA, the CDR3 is TGTGCCAGCACCGGGACAGGGCCGAATGAGCAGTTCTTC. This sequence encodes CASTGTGPNEQFF.

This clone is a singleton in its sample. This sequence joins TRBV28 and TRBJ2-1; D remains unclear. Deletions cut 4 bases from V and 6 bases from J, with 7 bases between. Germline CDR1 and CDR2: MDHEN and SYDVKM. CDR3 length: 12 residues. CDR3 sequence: CASSYSPNEQFF. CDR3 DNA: TGTGCCAGCAGTTATAGCCCCAATGAGCAGTTCTTC.